These T cell receptor beta chains were read from a single sample in a study of shared clonotypes between healthy human individuals. The repertoire was sequenced with immunoSEQ multiplex PCR; TCRdb's copy has only in-frame clones and lacks some. The table has 2 million to 2.5 million clones, more than 85% seen once. Sequencing was done on a sample of naive CD8+ T cells from PBMCs. The source is a man aged 18 to 30 in good health. Some clones in this sample may be carry-over from other donors' samples. Each CDR3 is given with its conserved first and last residue. The order of the fields is clone size, V gene, D gene, J gene, CDR3 protein, CDR3 DNA. The D gene is left open where the match is weak. A row's size may be missing; if present it is once, few, many or a size class.

NA	TRBV27	NA	TRBJ2-7	CASSLQSGSSYEQYF	TGTGCCAGCAGTTTACAATCGGGGAGCTCCTACGAGCAGTACTTC
NA	TRBV7-9	TRBD2	TRBJ2-1	CASSGGGTSGSYNEQFF	TGTGCCAGCAGCGGGGGTGGTACTAGCGGGTCCTACAATGAGCAGTTCTTC
NA	TRBV28	NA	TRBJ1-1	CASSFGAGMNTEAFF	TGTGCCAGCAGTTTTGGGGCAGGCATGAACACTGAAGCTTTCTTT
NA	TRBV11-2	TRBD1	TRBJ2-7	CASSLVRGPYEQYF	TGTGCCAGCAGCTTAGTTAGGGGGCCCTACGAGCAGTACTTC
NA	TRBV30	NA	TRBJ1-1	CAWRRTGPASRSTEAFF	TGTGCCTGGAGGCGTACGGGACCCGCCTCGAGGTCCACTGAAGCTTTCTTT
NA	TRBV27	TRBD2	TRBJ2-5	CASRPGLAGTETQYF	TGTGCCAGCAGACCCGGACTAGCGGGAACCGAGACCCAGTACTTC
NA	TRBV6-5	NA	TRBJ2-2	CASRAGAGKAGELFF	TGTGCCAGCAGGGCGGGGGCAGGGAAGGCCGGGGAGCTGTTTTTT
NA	TRBV11-2	TRBD2	TRBJ2-1	CASSPRLAGQFF	TGTGCCAGCAGCCCTCGACTAGCGGGACAGTTCTTC
NA	TRBV4-1	NA	TRBJ2-7	CASSQDRSTLSYEQYF	TGCGCCAGCAGCCAAGATCGGAGCACGCTCTCCTACGAGCAGTACTTC
NA	TRBV27	NA	TRBJ2-7	CASSLTASSYEQYF	TGTGCCAGCAGTTTGACAGCCTCCTCCTACGAGCAGTACTTC
NA	TRBV7-6	NA	TRBJ2-2	CASSPRGTGELFF	TGTGCCAGCAGCCCCAGGGGCACCGGGGAGCTGTTTTTT
NA	TRBV7-3	NA	TRBJ2-2	CASSLELTGELFF	TGTGCCAGCAGCTTAGAGCTAACCGGGGAGCTGTTTTTT
NA	TRBV5-8	NA	TRBJ2-1	CASTPPTREQFF	TGTGCCAGCACCCCCCCAACGAGGGAGCAGTTCTTC
NA	TRBV27	NA	TRBJ1-5	CASRAGVGNQPQHF	TGTGCCAGCAGGGCAGGGGTGGGCAATCAGCCCCAGCATTTT
NA	TRBV28	NA	TRBJ1-1	CASTGAWNTEAFF	TGTGCCAGCACAGGGGCGTGGAACACTGAAGCTTTCTTT
NA	TRBV7-9	TRBD2	TRBJ2-1	CASSTQGLAGVQTNEQFF	TGTGCCAGCAGCACACAGGGACTAGCGGGCGTACAGACCAATGAGCAGTTCTTC
NA	TRBV5-1	TRBD1	TRBJ2-2	CASSPRDRASTGELFF	TGCGCCAGCAGCCCTAGGGACAGGGCTTCCACCGGGGAGCTGTTTTTT
NA	TRBV7-3	NA	TRBJ1-5	CASSLLGGNQPQHF	TGTGCCAGCAGCTTATTAGGGGGCAATCAGCCCCAGCATTTT
NA	TRBV10-1	TRBD2	TRBJ2-1	CASSETRGEGIDEQFF	TGCGCCAGCAGTGAGACGCGAGGGGAGGGTATTGATGAGCAGTTCTTC
NA	TRBV5-5	TRBD2	TRBJ2-7	CASSLGLAGLSYEQYF	TGTGCCAGCAGCTTGGGTCTAGCGGGCCTCTCCTACGAGCAGTACTTC
NA	TRBV11-2	NA	TRBJ2-7	CASSLSVTGGFEQYF	TGTGCCAGCAGCTTATCGGTGACAGGCGGATTCGAGCAGTACTTC
NA	TRBV7-6	NA	TRBJ1-5	CASSSKGRTVNQPQHF	TGTGCCAGCAGCTCTAAGGGTCGGACAGTTAATCAGCCCCAGCATTTT
NA	TRBV29-1	NA	TRBJ1-1	CSVVPQTGNTEAFF	TGCAGCGTCGTCCCTCAGACGGGGAACACTGAAGCTTTCTTT
NA	TRBV9	NA	TRBJ2-7	CASSATEGLSEQYF	TGTGCCAGCAGCGCTACGGAGGGTTTAAGTGAGCAGTACTTC
NA	TRBV5-6	NA	TRBJ2-3	CASSLGRGQHF	TGTGCCAGCAGCTTGGGAAGGGGCCAACATTTT
NA	TRBV29-1	NA	TRBJ2-5	CSVSPGILLQETQYF	TGCAGCGTCTCTCCAGGGATACTCCTCCAAGAGACCCAGTACTTC
once	TRBV29-1	TRBD1	TRBJ2-7	CSVRQGGFDEQYF	TGCAGCGTTAGACAGGGCGGGTTTGACGAGCAGTACTTC
NA	TRBV4-1	NA	TRBJ2-1	CASSQVGRSSYNEQFF	TGCGCCAGCAGCCAAGTAGGCAGGAGCTCCTACAATGAGCAGTTCTTC
NA	TRBV9	TRBD2	TRBJ2-7	CASSASGRAYEQYF	TGTGCCAGCAGCGCAAGCGGGAGGGCCTACGAGCAGTACTTC
NA	TRBV5-4	TRBD2	TRBJ2-1	CASSLKRERLNEQFF	TGTGCCAGCAGCTTGAAGCGGGAGCGGTTGAATGAGCAGTTCTTC
NA	TRBV9	NA	TRBJ2-7	CASSVGEPYEQYF	TGTGCCAGCAGCGTAGGGGAACCCTACGAGCAGTACTTC
NA	TRBV19	NA	TRBJ2-7	CASSLTGAYEQYF	TGTGCCAGTAGTCTGACAGGAGCCTACGAGCAGTACTTC
NA	TRBV28	NA	TRBJ1-4	CASGGGGVQGGLFF	TGTGCCAGCGGGGGCGGGGGCGTTCAAGGAGGGCTGTTTTTT
NA	TRBV30	NA	TRBJ1-4	CAWKLRRGSHPTNEKLFF	TGTGCCTGGAAGCTACGGAGGGGTTCCCACCCAACTAATGAAAAACTGTTTTTT
NA	TRBV28	NA	TRBJ2-7	CASSLQGGSYEQYF	TGTGCCAGCAGTTTACAGGGGGGATCCTACGAGCAGTACTTC
NA	TRBV7-9	TRBD2	TRBJ2-1	CASSSRLAGVSDEQFF	TGTGCCAGCAGCTCCCGACTAGCGGGAGTAAGCGATGAGCAGTTCTTC
NA	TRBV13	NA	TRBJ2-4	CASARDDIQYF	TGTGCCAGCGCCAGGGATGACATTCAGTACTTC
NA	TRBV9	NA	TRBJ1-1	CASSVARGGLTEAFF	TGTGCCAGCAGCGTAGCGAGAGGGGGACTCACTGAAGCTTTCTTT
NA	TRBV29-1	NA	TRBJ1-1	CSVEYEAFF	TGCAGCGTTGAATATGAAGCTTTCTTT
NA	TRBV11-2	NA	TRBJ2-3	CASSLPSRSTDTQYF	TGTGCCAGCAGCTTACCTAGCAGAAGCACAGATACGCAGTATTTT
once	TRBV28	TRBD1	TRBJ1-5	CASRRDRGYNQPQHF	TGTGCCAGCAGACGGGACAGGGGATACAATCAGCCCCAGCATTTT
NA	TRBV5-1	NA	TRBJ2-7	CASSLATEYEQYF	TGCGCCAGCAGCTTGGCGACGGAATACGAGCAGTACTTC
NA	TRBV27	NA	TRBJ2-7	CASSLGGVSYEQYF	TGTGCCAGCAGTTTAGGAGGGGTCTCCTACGAGCAGTACTTC
NA	TRBV15	TRBD2	TRBJ2-1	CATSRAGTSGLNEQFF	TGTGCCACCAGCAGAGCGGGGACTAGCGGCTTAAATGAGCAGTTCTTC
NA	TRBV11-2	NA	TRBJ2-7	CASSTRAGANSYEQYF	TGTGCCAGCAGCACACGTGCGGGGGCAAATTCCTACGAGCAGTACTTC
NA	TRBV7-2	NA	TRBJ1-4	CASSLGLQDINEKLFF	TGTGCCAGCAGCTTGGGGCTTCAGGATATTAATGAAAAACTGTTTTTT
NA	TRBV5-6	NA	TRBJ2-3	CASSLGSTDTQYF	TGTGCCAGCAGCTTGGGAAGCACAGATACGCAGTATTTT
NA	TRBV4-1	NA	TRBJ1-4	CASSHSRGPNEKLFF	TGCGCCAGCAGCCACTCCAGGGGTCCTAATGAAAAACTGTTTTTT
NA	TRBV15	TRBD1	TRBJ2-2	CATSTLTGGNTGELFF	TGTGCCACCAGCACCCTGACAGGGGGTAACACCGGGGAGCTGTTTTTT
NA	TRBV10-2	NA	TRBJ1-5	CASSEAGRLGSNQPQHF	TGCGCCAGCAGTGAGGCGGGGCGGTTGGGGAGCAATCAGCCCCAGCATTTT
NA	TRBV7-9	NA	TRBJ2-7	CASSSGRVYEQYF	TGTGCCAGCAGCTCCGGACGTGTGTACGAGCAGTACTTC
NA	TRBV11-2	TRBD1	TRBJ2-2	CASSSHRGLNTGELFF	TGTGCCAGCAGCTCCCACAGGGGCTTGAACACCGGGGAGCTGTTTTTT
NA	TRBV30	NA	TRBJ2-7	CAWSVPLVRRESYEQYF	TGTGCCTGGAGTGTTCCCCTGGTCCGAAGGGAATCCTACGAGCAGTACTTC
NA	TRBV19	NA	TRBJ2-1	CATSRSGNEQFF	TGTGCCACCTCCCGTTCGGGGAATGAGCAGTTCTTC
NA	TRBV28	NA	TRBJ1-2	CASSLTPGSGGYGYTF	TGTGCCAGCAGTTTAACCCCGGGGTCGGGGGGATATGGCTACACCTTC
NA	TRBV27	TRBD1	TRBJ1-5	CASSSGQGYQPQHF	TGTGCCAGCAGTTCCGGACAGGGCTATCAGCCCCAGCATTTT
NA	TRBV4-2	TRBD2	TRBJ2-1	CASSQPSSGSYNEQFF	TGTGCCAGCAGCCAACCTTCTAGCGGGAGCTACAATGAGCAGTTCTTC
once	TRBV27	TRBD1	TRBJ1-5	CASSFSAGGLAPQHF	TGTGCCAGCAGTTTCAGTGCAGGGGGCCTGGCGCCCCAGCATTTT